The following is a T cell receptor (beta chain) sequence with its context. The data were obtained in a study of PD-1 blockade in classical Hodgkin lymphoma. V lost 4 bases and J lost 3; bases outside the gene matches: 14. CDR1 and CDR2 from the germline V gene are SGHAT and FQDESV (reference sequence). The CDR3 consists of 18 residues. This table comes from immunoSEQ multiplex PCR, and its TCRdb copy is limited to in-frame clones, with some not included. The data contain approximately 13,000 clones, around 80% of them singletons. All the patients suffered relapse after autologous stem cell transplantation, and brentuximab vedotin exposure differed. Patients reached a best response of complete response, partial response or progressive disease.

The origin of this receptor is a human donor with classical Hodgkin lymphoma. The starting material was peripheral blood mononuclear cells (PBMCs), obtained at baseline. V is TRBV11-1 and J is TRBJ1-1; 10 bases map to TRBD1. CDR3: CASSSRDRGRVWHTEAFF. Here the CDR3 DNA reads TGTGCCAGCAGCTCCCGGGACAGGGGCCGTGTTTGGCACACTGAAGCTTTCTTT. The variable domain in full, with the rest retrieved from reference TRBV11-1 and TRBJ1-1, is EAEVAQSPRYKITEKSQAVAFWCDPISGHATLYWYRQILGQGPELLVQFQDESVVDDSQLPKDRFSAERLKGVDSTLKIQPAELGDSAMYLCASSSRDRGRVWHTEAFFGQGTRLTVV.